Following are 26 T cell receptor beta chains from one sample sequenced in a study of control samples from healthy donors and cancer patients. The method was immunoSEQ multiplex PCR; TCRdb's version includes in-frame clones alone and lacks a portion of them. Here the sample spans 89,000 or so clones, about 89% being singletons. Input material: blood. The receptors shown here come from a man between 45 and 60 years old in good health.

This chain connects TRBV28 to TRBJ2-2, with D perhaps matching TRBD2 (6 bases). From germline, CDR1 is MDHEN and CDR2 SYDVKM. This CDR3 region has 16 residues. V lost 6 bases to trimming and J lost 3 bases, with 17 bases between them. CDR3 amino acids: CASSTDKDYDTGELFF. The CDR3 DNA reads as TGTGCCAGCAGCACTGACAAGGACTACGACACCGGGGAGCTGTTTTTT. Full variable domain (remainder filled in from reference TRBV28 and TRBJ2-2): DVKVTQSSRYLVKRTGEKVFLECVQDMDHENMFWYRQDPGLGLRLIYFSYDVKMKEKGDIPEGYSVSREKKERFSLILESASTNQTSMYLCASSTDKDYDTGELFFGEGSRLTVL.

The count of this clone is one. The rearrangement links TRBV19 to TRBJ2-1; D is undetermined. V dropped 3 bases and J dropped 0 bases, with 9 bases sitting between them. Germline V gene lookup returns CDR1 LNHDA and CDR2 SQIVND (reference sequence). The CDR3 is 15 amino acids. For the CDR3, the DNA is TGTGCCAGTAGTATCTATTCAAGCTCCTACAATGAGCAGTTCTTC. It codes for CASSIYSSSYNEQFF.

The chain uses TRBV7-2 and TRBJ2-3, with 7 nucleotides matching TRBD2. The CDR3 consists of 16 residues. Germline V CDR1 and CDR2: SGHTA, FQGNSA. J was trimmed by 6 bases and V by 5 bases; bases with no gene match: 14. CDR3 sequence: CASSPLGGRAADTQYF. CDR3 coding DNA: TGTGCCAGCAGCCCGCTGGGGGGGAGGGCCGCCGATACGCAGTATTTT.

Note on this clone: Germline is not matched at one junction end, which may reflect a read error. This CDR3 is also generated by other DNA sequences in the sample. The rearrangement joins TRBV10-1 to TRBJ2-5; possibly TRBD2 for D (5 bases). Germline-derived CDR1 and CDR2 are WNHNN and SYGVQD (reference sequence). The CDR3 totals 14 residues. The chain's CDR3 is CASSRGGPGETQYF. CDR3 coding DNA: TGCGCCAGCAGCCGAGGAGGCCCCGGGGAGACCCAATACTTC.

The V and J genes are TRBV3-1 (or the pseudogene TRBV3-2) and TRBJ1-1; D might be TRBD1 (5 bases). Germline V gives CDR1 LGHDT, CDR2 YNNKEL (reference sequence). The CDR3 contains 12 residues. The germline V and J ends were trimmed by 5 bases and 5 bases, with 9 bases remaining between them. CDR3: CASSFRETEAFF. In DNA form, the CDR3 reads TGTGCCAGCAGCTTCAGGGAAACTGAAGCTTTCTTT.

V gene TRBV18 combines with J gene TRBJ1-2, with D possibly matching TRBD1 (6 bases). This CDR3 is 15 amino acids long. Germline-derived CDR1 and CDR2 are KGHSH and LQKENI. V lost 1 base and J 8 bases, leaving 17 bases between the germline ends. CDR3 bases: TGTGCCAGCTCACCACTTACAGAGACAGGTTGGGGCTACACCTTC. Translating gives CASSPLTETGWGYTF.

The chain links TRBV28 to TRBJ1-2; 9 positions match TRBD1. The length of the CDR3 is 17 residues. Looked up from germline, CDR1 is MDHEN and CDR2 is SYDVKM. J was trimmed by 7 bases and V by 7 bases; bases with no gene match: 19. CDR3 sequence: CASNRRTWGGTGTGYTF. CDR3 coding DNA: TGTGCCAGCAATAGGAGGACTTGGGGCGGGACAGGGACTGGCTACACCTTC.

This clone was detected only a few times. The chain carries TRBV29-1 and TRBJ1-2; D unclear. This CDR3 contains 15 residues. Germline-derived CDR1 and CDR2 are SQVTM and ANQGSEA. Trimming left V 4 bases short and J 0 bases short, with 15 bases between. This chain's CDR3 is CSVGSTPPTNYGYTF. CDR3 coding DNA: TGCAGCGTTGGTTCCACTCCTCCCACTAACTATGGCTACACCTTC.

V is TRBV2 and J is TRBJ1-1, with a possible D match to TRBD1 (6 bases). V dropped 4 bases and J dropped 7 bases, with 13 bases sitting between them. Germline CDR1 SNHLY, CDR2 FYNNEI. The CDR3 sequence is 13 residues long. The CDR3 DNA is TGTGCCAGCAGTGGACAGGAGACCGGTGAAGCTTTCTTT. This encodes CASSGQETGEAFF.

CDR3 nucleotides: TGTGCCAGCAGTTACGGTGCAGGGCCTGGGCAGCCCCAGCATTTT. Translating it yields CASSYGAGPGQPQHF. The chain uses TRBV6-2 or TRBV6-3 and TRBJ1-5; D perhaps matches TRBD1 (5 bases). With 2 bases removed from V and 7 bases from J, the gap between germline ends came to 15 bases. Looked up from germline, CDR1 is MNHEY and CDR2 is SVGEGT. This CDR3 has 15 amino acids.

This clone was detected a few times. The CDR3 DNA follows: TGTGCCTGGAGTGGAGGCGGGAGCTCTAACATTCAGTACTTC. Its protein product is CAWSGGGSSNIQYF. This sequence joins TRBV30 and TRBJ2-4; 7 positions match TRBD2. The germline V gene has CDR1 GTSNPN and CDR2 SVGIG (reference sequence). The CDR3 consists of 14 residues. Unmatched junction bases numbered 7, after V lost 1 base and J lost 7 bases.

This clone was seen more than once but under ten times. The chain recombines TRBV30 with TRBJ1-1, with D maybe TRBD1 (5 bases). Germline V gene lookup returns CDR1 GTSNPN and CDR2 SVGIG (reference sequence). The CDR3 has 16 amino acids. Trimming removed 0 bases at V and 0 bases at J, with 14 bases between. CDR3 DNA sequence: TGTGCCTGGAGTGTAAGACAGCGTGAGATGAACACTGAAGCTTTCTTT. Its translation: CAWSVRQREMNTEAFF.

The chain links TRBV7-9 to TRBJ1-1; the match to TRBD1 covers 12 bases. CDR3 length: 16 residues. The junction had 8 bases not matched to a gene; V was cut back by 5 bases and J by 4 bases. CDR1 and CDR2 (germline): SEHNR, FQNEAQ (reference sequence). The DNA for the CDR3 is TGTGCCAGCAGCGCACCCGGGACAGGGGGCATCACTGAAGCTTTCTTT. This translates into CASSAPGTGGITEAFF.

The chain is built from TRBV18 and TRBJ2-4; 11 bases are shared with TRBD2. The junction had 2 bases not matched to a gene; V was cut back by 3 bases and J by 1 base. The CDR3 is 16 amino acids. Germline V lookup: CDR1 KGHSH, CDR2 LQKENI. The CDR3 region has the DNA TGTGCCAGCTCACCCACTAGCGGGAGTGCCAAAAACATTCAGTACTTC. This sequence encodes CASSPTSGSAKNIQYF. Drawing the rest from reference TRBV18 and TRBJ2-4, the complete variable domain is NAGVMQNPRHLVRRRGQEARLRCSPMKGHSHVYWYRQLPEEGLKFMVYLQKENIIDESGMPKERFSAEFPKEGPSILRIQQVVRGDSAAYFCASSPTSGSAKNIQYFGAGTRLSVL.

The V gene is TRBV30, the J gene TRBJ2-3; D tentatively fits TRBD1 or TRBD2 (5 bases each). There are 13 residues in the CDR3. Germline CDR1 reads GTSNPN; CDR2 reads SVGIG (reference sequence). V lost 1 base and J 12 bases, leaving 17 bases between the germline ends. The CDR3 DNA reads as TGTGCCTGGAGTGGGGCCGAGGGGCAATCACAGTATTTT. Its protein is CAWSGAEGQSQYF.

The J gene is TRBJ2-2, the V gene TRBV24-1, with D unclear. CDR1 is KGHDR, CDR2 SFDVKD, per germline. CDR3 length: 14 amino acids. V gave up 5 bases and J gave up 3 bases, with 9 bases separating them. DNA for the CDR3: TGTGCCACCAGTGTCCCCGGAGACACCGGGGAGCTGTTTTTT. Residues: CATSVPGDTGELFF.

This clone was detected a few times. The rearrangement joins TRBV7-9 to TRBJ2-3, with D unresolved. The CDR3 totals 13 residues. Between the trimmed V and J ends, which lost 1 base and 4 bases, there was a span of 6 bases. Germline CDR1 is SEHNR and CDR2 is FQNEAQ (reference sequence). The CDR3 DNA follows: TGTGCCAGCAGCTTAGTCACATCAGATACGCAGTATTTT. It specifies CASSLVTSDTQYF. The full variable domain, its missing parts supplied by reference TRBV7-9 and TRBJ2-3, is DTGVSQNPRHKITKRGQNVTFRCDPISEHNRLYWYRQTLGQGPEFLTYFQNEAQLEKSRLLSDRFSAERPKGSFSTLEIQRTEQGDSAMYLCASSLVTSDTQYFGPGTRLTVL.

The chain employs TRBV4-2 and TRBJ2-7; no clear D gene. The CDR3 contains 12 residues. The V gene lost 5 bases and the J gene lost 2 bases, with 7 bases spanning the gap. Germline loops: CDR1 LGHNA, CDR2 YNFKEQ. CDR3 in amino acids: CASSENPYEQYF. The DNA for the CDR3 is TGTGCCAGCAGCGAGAACCCCTACGAGCAGTACTTC.

This sequence joins TRBV3-1 (or the pseudogene TRBV3-2) and TRBJ1-6, with 8 bases fitting TRBD1. The germline V gene has CDR1 LGHDT and CDR2 YNNKEL (reference sequence). This CDR3 comprises 16 residues. Trimming cost V 2 bases and J 5 bases; bases outside gene matches: 5. CDR3 nucleotide sequence: TGTGCCAGCAGCCAACTAGGACAGGGAAATAATTCACCCCTCCACTTT. Its protein product is CASSQLGQGNNSPLHF.

CDR3 DNA: TGTGCCAGCAGTTTTGGGGGCCACGACAGGGGGAGCACTGAAGCTTTCTTT. Translated: CASSFGGHDRGSTEAFF. V and J are TRBV28 and TRBJ1-1, with TRBD1 identical over 9 bases. Germline V gene lookup returns CDR1 MDHEN and CDR2 SYDVKM. The CDR3 runs to 17 residues. J was trimmed by 4 bases and V by 3 bases; bases with no gene match: 12.

The rearrangement uses TRBV5-1 and TRBJ2-2, with TRBD1 matching 7 bases. Germline CDR1 is SGHRS and CDR2 is YFSETQ. Losses at the gene ends were 4 bases for V and 10 bases for J; bases not matched to a gene: 13. This CDR3 has 15 amino acids. The CDR3 region is CASSLSGTAAEELFF. In DNA, the CDR3 is TGCGCCAGCAGCCTTTCCGGGACAGCGGCCGAGGAGCTGTTTTTT.

The CDR3 DNA reads as TGTGCCAGCAGCTGGGGGACAGTCTCTGGAAACACCATATATTTT. Translation gives CASSWGTVSGNTIYF. The chain is built from TRBV5-6 and TRBJ1-3, with 7 bases that match TRBD1. The germline gives CDR1 SGHDT, CDR2 YYEEEE. V was pared by 3 bases and J by 0 bases, with 3 bases of the junction left unmatched. The CDR3 loop spans 15 amino acids. Full variable domain (outside the CDR3, taken from reference TRBV5-6 and TRBJ1-3): DAGVTQSPTHLIKTRGQQVTLRCSPKSGHDTVSWYQQALGQGPQFIFQYYEEEERQRGNFPDRFSGHQFPNYSSELNVNALLLGDSALYLCASSWGTVSGNTIYFGEGSWLTVV.

The genes are TRBV19 and TRBJ2-5; D is possibly TRBD1 (6 bases). Between the trimmed V and J ends, which lost 3 bases and 0 bases, there was a span of 8 bases. In germline, CDR1 is LNHDA, CDR2 SQIVND (reference sequence). The CDR3 runs 14 residues. This CDR3 is CASSIRTDQETQYF. CDR3 nucleotides: TGTGCCAGTAGTATCAGGACAGACCAAGAGACCCAGTACTTC.

V is TRBV20-1 and J is TRBJ1-3; D remains unclear. CDR3 length: 12 residues. Germline V gene sequence: CDR1 DFQATT, CDR2 SNEGSKA (reference sequence). The V end lost 3 bases, the J end lost 3 bases, and 6 bases lay between the germline ends. CDR3 in DNA: TGCAGTGCTAGTGCTCATGGAAACACCATATATTTT. Protein sequence: CSASAHGNTIYF.

The V gene is TRBV7-8, the J gene TRBJ2-1; 9 nucleotides line up with TRBD2. The germline V gene encodes CDR1 SGHVS and CDR2 FQNEAQ. V was clipped by 5 bases and J by 1 base; unmatched bases: 0. The CDR3 totals 14 residues. This chain's CDR3 is CASSAGGSYNEQFF. CDR3 nucleotides: TGTGCCAGCAGCGCGGGGGGGTCCTACAATGAGCAGTTCTTC.

The chain couples TRBV9 to TRBJ2-2; 15 nucleotides align to TRBD2. The CDR3 has 17 amino acids. Germline CDR1 reads SGDLS; CDR2 reads YYNGEE. Losses at the gene ends were 4 bases for V and 4 bases for J; bases not matched to a gene: 5. The CDR3 nucleotides read TGTGCCAGCAGCTGGGGACTAGCGGGGGGAGGCACCGGGGAGCTGTTTTTT. Its translation is CASSWGLAGGGTGELFF.